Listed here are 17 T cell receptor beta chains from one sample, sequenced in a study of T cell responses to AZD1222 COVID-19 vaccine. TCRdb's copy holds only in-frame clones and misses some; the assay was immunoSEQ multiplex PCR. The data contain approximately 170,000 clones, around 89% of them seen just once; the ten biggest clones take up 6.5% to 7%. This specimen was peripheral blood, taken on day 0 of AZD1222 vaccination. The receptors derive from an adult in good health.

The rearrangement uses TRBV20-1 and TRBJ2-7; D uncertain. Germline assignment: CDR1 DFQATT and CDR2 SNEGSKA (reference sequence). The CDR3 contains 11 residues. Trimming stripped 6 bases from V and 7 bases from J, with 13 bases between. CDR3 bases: TGCAGTGCGCTGGACCATCGAGAGCAGTACTTC. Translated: CSALDHREQYF.

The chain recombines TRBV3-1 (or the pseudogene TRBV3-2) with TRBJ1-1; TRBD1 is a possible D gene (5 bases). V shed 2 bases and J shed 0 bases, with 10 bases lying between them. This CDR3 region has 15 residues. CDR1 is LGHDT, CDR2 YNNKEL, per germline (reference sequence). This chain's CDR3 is CASSQPGRMNTEAFF. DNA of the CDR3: TGTGCCAGCAGCCAACCGGGACGGATGAACACTGAAGCTTTCTTT.

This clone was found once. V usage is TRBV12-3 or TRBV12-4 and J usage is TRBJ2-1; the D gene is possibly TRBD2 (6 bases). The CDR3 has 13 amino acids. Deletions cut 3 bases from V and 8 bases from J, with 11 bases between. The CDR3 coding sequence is TGTGCCAGCAGTTTTGTGGAGGGATATGAGCAGTTCTTC. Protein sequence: CASSFVEGYEQFF.

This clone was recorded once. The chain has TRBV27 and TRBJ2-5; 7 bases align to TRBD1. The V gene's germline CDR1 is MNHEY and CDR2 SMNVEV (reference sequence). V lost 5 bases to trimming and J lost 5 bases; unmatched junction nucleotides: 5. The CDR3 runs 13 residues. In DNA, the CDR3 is TGTGCCAGCAGTACGAGGGGGCGGGAGACCCAGTACTTC. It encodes CASSTRGRETQYF.

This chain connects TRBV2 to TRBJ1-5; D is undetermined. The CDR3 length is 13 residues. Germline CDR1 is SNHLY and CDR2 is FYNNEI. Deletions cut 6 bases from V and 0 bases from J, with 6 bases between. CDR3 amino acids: CASRVYSNQPQHF. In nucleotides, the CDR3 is TGTGCCAGCAGGGTGTATAGCAATCAGCCCCAGCATTTT.

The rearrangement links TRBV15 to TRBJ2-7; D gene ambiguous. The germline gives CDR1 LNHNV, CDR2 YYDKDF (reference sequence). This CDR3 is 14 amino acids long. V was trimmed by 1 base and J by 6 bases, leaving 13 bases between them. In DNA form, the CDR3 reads TGTGCCACCAGCAGAGCCAACACCGAAAGCGAGCAGTACTTC. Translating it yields CATSRANTESEQYF. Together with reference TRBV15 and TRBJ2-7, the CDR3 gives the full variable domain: DAMVIQNPRYQVTQFGKPVTLSCSQTLNHNVMYWYQQKSSQAPKLLFHYYDKDFNNEADTPDNFQSRRPNTSFCFLDIRSPGLGDTAMYLCATSRANTESEQYFGPGTRLTVT.

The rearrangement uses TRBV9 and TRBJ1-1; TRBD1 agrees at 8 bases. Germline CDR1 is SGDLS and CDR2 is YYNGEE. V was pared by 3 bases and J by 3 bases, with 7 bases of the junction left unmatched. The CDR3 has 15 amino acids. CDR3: CASSAQGAADTEAFF. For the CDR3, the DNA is TGTGCCAGCAGCGCCCAGGGGGCGGCGGACACTGAAGCTTTCTTT.

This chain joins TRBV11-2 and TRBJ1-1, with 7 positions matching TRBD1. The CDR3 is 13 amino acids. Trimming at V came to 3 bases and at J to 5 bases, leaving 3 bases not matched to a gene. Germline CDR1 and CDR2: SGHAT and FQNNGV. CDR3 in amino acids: CASSFYRGTEAFF. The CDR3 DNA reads TGTGCCAGCAGCTTCTACAGGGGAACTGAAGCTTTCTTT.

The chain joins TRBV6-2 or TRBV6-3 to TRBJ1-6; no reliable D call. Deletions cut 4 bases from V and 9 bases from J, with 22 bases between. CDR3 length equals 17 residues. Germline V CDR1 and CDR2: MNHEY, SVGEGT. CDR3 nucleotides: TGTGCCAGCAGTTCTCAGTATCGATTAGTTCGCGGTTCACCCCTCCACTTT. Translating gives CASSSQYRLVRGSPLHF.

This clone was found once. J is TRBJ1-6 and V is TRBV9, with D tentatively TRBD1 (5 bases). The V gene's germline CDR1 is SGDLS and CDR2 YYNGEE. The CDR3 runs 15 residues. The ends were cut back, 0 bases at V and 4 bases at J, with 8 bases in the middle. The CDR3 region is CASSVVEGYNSPLHF. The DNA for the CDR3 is TGTGCCAGCAGCGTAGTGGAGGGGTATAATTCACCCCTCCACTTT.

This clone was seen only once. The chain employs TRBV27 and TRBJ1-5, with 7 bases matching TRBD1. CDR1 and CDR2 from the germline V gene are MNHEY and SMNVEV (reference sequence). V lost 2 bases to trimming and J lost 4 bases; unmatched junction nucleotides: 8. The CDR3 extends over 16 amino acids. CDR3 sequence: CASSLTGTATNQPQHF. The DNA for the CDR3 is TGTGCCAGCAGTTTAACCGGGACAGCGACTAATCAGCCCCAGCATTTT.

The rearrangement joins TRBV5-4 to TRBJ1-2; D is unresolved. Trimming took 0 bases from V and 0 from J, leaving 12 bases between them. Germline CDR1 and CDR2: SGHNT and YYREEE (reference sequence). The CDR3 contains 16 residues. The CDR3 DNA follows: TGTGCCAGCAGCTTGGGGCTCAGCGAAGCTAACTATGGCTACACCTTC. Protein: CASSLGLSEANYGYTF.

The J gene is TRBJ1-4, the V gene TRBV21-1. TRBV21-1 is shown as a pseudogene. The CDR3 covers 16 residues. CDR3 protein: CASSKVLTLGNEKLFF. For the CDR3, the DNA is TGTGCCAGCAGCAAAGTTCTGACTTTGGGGAATGAAAAACTGTTTTTT.

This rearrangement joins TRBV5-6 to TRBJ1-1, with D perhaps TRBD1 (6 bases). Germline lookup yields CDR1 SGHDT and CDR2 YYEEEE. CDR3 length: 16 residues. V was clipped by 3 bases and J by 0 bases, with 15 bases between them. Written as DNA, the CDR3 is TGTGCCAGCAGCTCGTTCAGGGGCGAAATGAACACTGAAGCTTTCTTT. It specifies CASSSFRGEMNTEAFF.

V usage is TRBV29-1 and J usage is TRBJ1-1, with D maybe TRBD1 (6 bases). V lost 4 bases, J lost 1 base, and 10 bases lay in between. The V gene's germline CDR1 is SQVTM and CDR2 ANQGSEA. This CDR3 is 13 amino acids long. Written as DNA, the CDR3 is TGCAGCGTTGTTGGGGGGGCGAACACTGAAGCTTTCTTT. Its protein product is CSVVGGANTEAFF.

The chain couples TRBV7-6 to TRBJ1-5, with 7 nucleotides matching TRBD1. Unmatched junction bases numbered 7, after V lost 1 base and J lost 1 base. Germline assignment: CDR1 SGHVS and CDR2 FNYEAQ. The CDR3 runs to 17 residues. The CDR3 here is CASSLGQGFGSNQPQHF. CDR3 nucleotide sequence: TGTGCCAGCAGCTTAGGACAGGGTTTCGGGAGCAATCAGCCCCAGCATTTT.

The CDR3 is CASSLRTASLQETQYF. CDR3 sequence (DNA): TGCGCCAGCAGCCTCCGGACAGCCAGTCTCCAAGAGACCCAGTACTTC. This rearrangement joins TRBV5-1 to TRBJ2-5; possible D gene TRBD1, 6 bases. The ends were cut back, 4 bases at V and 1 base at J, with 17 bases in the middle. The germline V gene has CDR1 SGHRS and CDR2 YFSETQ. The CDR3 contains 16 residues.